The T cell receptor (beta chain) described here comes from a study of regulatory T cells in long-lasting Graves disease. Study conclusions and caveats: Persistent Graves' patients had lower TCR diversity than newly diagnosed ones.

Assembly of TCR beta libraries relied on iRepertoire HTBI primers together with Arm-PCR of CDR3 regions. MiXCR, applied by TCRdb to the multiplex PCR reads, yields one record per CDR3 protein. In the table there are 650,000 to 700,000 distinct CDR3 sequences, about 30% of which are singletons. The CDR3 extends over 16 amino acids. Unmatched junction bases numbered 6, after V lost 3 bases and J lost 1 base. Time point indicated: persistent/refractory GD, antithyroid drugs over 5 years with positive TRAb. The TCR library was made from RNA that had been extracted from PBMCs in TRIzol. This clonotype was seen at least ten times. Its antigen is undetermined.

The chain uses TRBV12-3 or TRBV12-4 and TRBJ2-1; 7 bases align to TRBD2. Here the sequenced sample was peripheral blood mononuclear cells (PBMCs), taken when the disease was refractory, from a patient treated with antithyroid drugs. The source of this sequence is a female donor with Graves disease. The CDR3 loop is CASSLVGSGSYNEQFF. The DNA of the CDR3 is TGTGCCAGCAGTTTGGTGGGTAGCGGGTCCTACAATGAGCAGTTCTTC.